What follows are 20 T cell receptor beta chains derived from one specimen sequenced in a study of cytomegalovirus exposure and HLA in healthy donors. Primers for the PCR totalled 60 Vbeta and 13 Jbeta. The repertoire was sequenced with immunoSEQ multiplex PCR; TCRdb's copy has only in-frame clones and lacks some. The table lists some 180,000 clones, 70% to 90% of them singletons, with about 2.7% in the top ten. Specimen: PBMCs. Source of these receptors: a man aged 30 to 39 in good health and CMV-seropositive.

The chain employs TRBV7-9 and TRBJ2-1; 8 nucleotides match TRBD2. From germline, CDR1 is SEHNR and CDR2 FQNEAQ (reference sequence). The CDR3 loop spans 16 amino acids. The ends lost 1 base at V and 3 bases at J; junction bases unmatched: 5. The DNA for the CDR3 is TGTGCCAGCAGCTTAGTAGGGACTAGGCTCTACAATGAGCAGTTCTTC. Residues: CASSLVGTRLYNEQFF. The variable domain in full, with the rest retrieved from reference TRBV7-9 and TRBJ2-1, is DTGVSQNPRHKITKRGQNVTFRCDPISEHNRLYWYRQTLGQGPEFLTYFQNEAQLEKSRLLSDRFSAERPKGSFSTLEIQRTEQGDSAMYLCASSLVGTRLYNEQFFGPGTRLTVL.

The chain is built from TRBV6-1 and TRBJ2-6; D not resolved. This CDR3 spans 13 amino acids. The V end lost 2 bases, the J end lost 9 bases, and 8 bases lay between the germline ends. Looked up from germline, CDR1 is MNHNS and CDR2 is SASEGT. The CDR3 spells CASSERSHNVLTF. The DNA for the CDR3 is TGTGCCAGCAGTGAAAGGAGCCACAACGTCCTGACTTTC.

The chain couples TRBV5-1 to TRBJ2-1; D is undetermined. Germline CDR1 SGHRS, CDR2 YFSETQ. With 0 bases removed from V and 3 bases from J, the gap between germline ends came to 7 bases. CDR3 length equals 14 residues. The CDR3 loop reads CASSLEPSYNEQFF. CDR3 bases: TGCGCCAGCAGCTTGGAACCTAGCTACAATGAGCAGTTCTTC.

The chain uses TRBV5-4 and TRBJ1-2; 7 nucleotides line up with TRBD1. This CDR3 spans 14 amino acids. The germline CDR1 and CDR2 sequences are SGHNT and YYREEE (reference sequence). With V trimmed by 4 bases and J by 2 bases, 5 bases remained unmatched. The CDR3 DNA reads as TGTGCCAGCAGCGGACAGACAGGGAACTATGGCTACACCTTC. Amino acids: CASSGQTGNYGYTF.

V usage is TRBV5-1 and J usage is TRBJ2-2; 7 nucleotides match TRBD1. Losses at the gene ends were 4 bases for V and 1 base for J; bases not matched to a gene: 4. CDR1 and CDR2 from the germline V gene are SGHRS and YFSETQ. This CDR3 has 15 amino acids. The CDR3 DNA is TGCGCCAGCAGCCCGGGACAGTTGAACACCGGGGAGCTGTTTTTT. This codes for CASSPGQLNTGELFF. The variable domain in full, with the rest retrieved from reference TRBV5-1 and TRBJ2-2, is KAGVTQTPRYLIKTRGQQVTLSCSPISGHRSVSWYQQTPGQGLQFLFEYFSETQRNKGNFPGRFSGRQFSNSRSEMNVSTLELGDSALYLCASSPGQLNTGELFFGEGSRLTVL.

This chain connects TRBV11-3 to TRBJ2-3; TRBD1 matches 8 bases. V lost 1 base and J lost 5; bases outside the gene matches: 8. The CDR3 runs 16 residues. Germline CDR1 reads SGHNT; CDR2 reads YENEEA. CDR3 in DNA: TGTGCCAGCAGCTTAGCCCCGGACAGGGTTATAGATACGCAGTATTTT. This translates into CASSLAPDRVIDTQYF.

This chain links TRBV18 with TRBJ1-2; the D gene is possibly TRBD1 (5 bases). CDR1 is KGHSH, CDR2 LQKENI, per germline. The CDR3 spans 13 residues. Trimming stripped 5 bases from V and 6 bases from J, with 13 bases between. CDR3 coding DNA: TGTGCCAGCTCAAGGGCCCCAGGGAATGGCTACACCTTC. Its translation is CASSRAPGNGYTF.

This clone has just one count. V usage is TRBV6-5 and J usage is TRBJ1-3; a weak D match, TRBD1 (5 bases). The CDR3 is 16 amino acids. The ends were cut back, 2 bases at V and 0 bases at J, with 11 bases in the middle. CDR1 and CDR2 from the germline V gene are MNHEY and SVGAGI. The CDR3 DNA reads TGTGCCAGCAGTTACGGGCCCAGGGCCTCTGGAAACACCATATATTTT. It specifies CASSYGPRASGNTIYF.

The V call is TRBV29-1, the J call TRBJ2-4; D is possibly TRBD1 (6 bases). V dropped 7 bases and J dropped 7 bases, with 14 bases sitting between them. Germline values: CDR1 SQVTM, CDR2 ANQGSEA. This CDR3 region has 12 residues. CDR3 bases: TGCAGCGGTTTACAGGGAGAGAACATTCAGTACTTC. Encoded protein: CSGLQGENIQYF.

This clone occurred a few times. This chain joins TRBV28 and TRBJ1-1; D call uncertain. V lost 6 bases, J lost 4 bases, and 15 bases lay in between. The CDR3 loop spans 14 amino acids. In germline, CDR1 is MDHEN, CDR2 SYDVKM. CDR3 bases: TGTGCCAGCAGCCCAACTCGACTGGGCACTGAAGCTTTCTTT. Encoded protein: CASSPTRLGTEAFF.

The chain links TRBV10-3 to TRBJ2-1, with 7 bases fitting TRBD1. The CDR3 is 15 residues long. The germline gives CDR1 ENHRY, CDR2 SYGVKD. J lost 7 bases, V lost 5 bases, and 11 bases had no gene match. The CDR3: CAISLTGTVWNEQFF. DNA for the CDR3: TGTGCCATCAGTTTGACAGGGACCGTATGGAATGAGCAGTTCTTC.

This clone came up once. The chain is built from TRBV5-6 and TRBJ2-5, with D possibly TRBD1 on 6 matching bases. The germline V and J ends were trimmed by 4 bases and 5 bases, with 12 bases remaining between them. The CDR3 is made up of 13 amino acids. CDR1 is SGHDT, CDR2 YYEEEE, per germline. CDR3 loop: CASSPWGPETQYF. Here the CDR3 DNA reads TGTGCCAGCAGCCCCTGGGGGCCGGAGACCCAGTACTTC.

The chain recombines TRBV18 with TRBJ2-2, with D unresolved. Deletions cut 3 bases from V and 4 bases from J, with 3 bases between. The CDR3 length is 12 residues. Germline loops: CDR1 KGHSH, CDR2 LQKENI. CDR3 bases: TGTGCCAGCTCACCCGGCACCGGGGAGCTGTTTTTT. Encoded protein: CASSPGTGELFF.

The V gene is TRBV2, the J gene TRBJ2-2, with no clear D. The CDR3 contains 14 residues. Germline values: CDR1 SNHLY, CDR2 FYNNEI. The V gene lost 3 bases and the J gene lost 9 bases, with 14 bases spanning the gap. CDR3 DNA sequence: TGTGCCAGCAGTGACCAGATATCGCTCAGGGAGCTGTTTTTT. This codes for CASSDQISLRELFF.

The J gene is TRBJ2-7, the V gene TRBV18; D gene ambiguous. Germline V CDR1 and CDR2: KGHSH, LQKENI. The CDR3 has 11 residues. V gave up 5 bases and J gave up 4 bases, with 6 bases separating them. CDR3 sequence: CASSGLYEQYF. The DNA of the CDR3 is TGTGCCAGCTCAGGTCTATACGAGCAGTACTTC.

The chain is built from TRBV4-2 and TRBJ1-4, with 7 bases that match TRBD1. CDR1 and CDR2 from the germline V gene are LGHNA and YNFKEQ. The CDR3 is made up of 15 amino acids. The junction had 7 bases not matched to a gene; V was cut back by 1 base and J by 8 bases. The CDR3 reads CASSQAQGEGEKLFF. The CDR3 DNA is TGTGCCAGCAGCCAAGCCCAGGGGGAAGGAGAAAAACTGTTTTTT.

This clone has only a few counts. V and J are TRBV4-3 and TRBJ1-5; D gene ambiguous. The CDR3 extends over 13 amino acids. Germline assignment: CDR1 LGHNA and CDR2 YSLEER. With 0 bases removed from V and 7 bases from J, the gap between germline ends came to 7 bases. As DNA, the CDR3 is TGCGCCAGCAGCCAAGACGTTTCCCAGCCCCAGCATTTT. Its translation is CASSQDVSQPQHF.

V and J are TRBV28 and TRBJ1-1; TRBD1 agrees at 7 bases. The trim removed 3 bases at V and 4 bases at J, leaving 11 bases unmatched. Germline V CDR1 and CDR2: MDHEN, SYDVKM. CDR3 length: 16 residues. The CDR3 bases are TGTGCCAGCAGTTTGTTGACAGGGCCGATTAGCACTGAAGCTTTCTTT. This codes for CASSLLTGPISTEAFF.

The chain joins TRBV29-1 to TRBJ2-5; 8 positions agree with TRBD1. V trimming: 0 bases; J trimming: 3 bases; junction bases outside the gene matches: 9. The CDR3 covers 16 residues. Germline V lookup: CDR1 SQVTM, CDR2 ANQGSEA. The CDR3, as DNA: TGCAGCGTTGAAGATCCCCGAGACAGGGGAAAAGAGACCCAGTACTTC. Amino acids: CSVEDPRDRGKETQYF.

On this clone: One junction end does not reproduce the germline sequence, and a read error may be involved. The rearrangement joins TRBV29-1 to TRBJ2-1, with 8 bases that match TRBD2. The CDR3 contains 17 residues. CDR1 SQVTM and CDR2 ANQGSEA come from the germline V gene. CDR3 sequence: CSVEGLAGASSYDEQFF. CDR3 bases: TGCAGCGTTGAGGGGCTAGCGGGCGCCAGCTCCTACGATGAGCAGTTCTTC.